The subject of this entry is one T cell receptor (beta chain). Source study methods: The assay estimated nucleated cells by amplifying reference gene primers. Assay used: immunoSEQ multiplex PCR; TCRdb lists only in-frame clones, some missing. The V and J calls and clone size are taken from that table; D and trimming were inferred from the DNA. The sample records about 140,000 clones, around nine tenths being singletons. The CDR3 loop spans 14 amino acids. Between the trimmed V and J ends, which lost 4 bases and 4 bases, there was a span of 11 bases. The germline CDR1 and CDR2 sequences are MNHEY and SVGEGT. The data are from a study of blood T cell repertoires in COVID-19. Study summary: The United States, Italy and Spain provided the acute and convalescent COVID-19 samples. From T cells, B-cell-depleted T cells, or PBMCs came the material, which was cDNA or gDNA.

The receptor's source is a human donor in a cohort sampled during active COVID-19. The source material was peripheral blood. The J gene is TRBJ1-5, the V gene TRBV6-2 or TRBV6-3; D is ambiguous. CDR3 DNA sequence: TGTGCCAGCAGTTCAGGAAGAGGGAATCAGCCCCAGCATTTT. Its protein product is CASSSGRGNQPQHF.